This paragraph reports one T cell receptor (beta chain). TCRdb keeps only in-frame clones here, not all; method: immunoSEQ multiplex PCR. The table lists under 95,000 clones, roughly 94% of them singletons. The record originates from a study of technical replicates of blood from several donors. Germline CDR1 and CDR2: MNHEY and SVGAGI. V lost 6 bases to trimming and J lost 2 bases, with 5 bases between them. The CDR3 extends over 13 amino acids. This rearrangement joins TRBV6-5 to TRBJ2-6; no clear D. The sequenced sample consisted of T cells isolated from PBMCs. The clonotype originates from a human donor in good health. CDR3 in amino acids: CASRTAGANVLTF. The CDR3 bases are TGTGCCAGCAGAACAGCTGGGGCCAACGTCCTGACTTTC.